The text below deals with one TCR beta chain. The data belong to a study of blood T cell repertoires in COVID-19. For the study at large: Samples taken during acute and convalescent COVID-19 were collected in the United States, Italy and Spain. Sources were T cells, B-cell-depleted T cells, or PBMCs; the material itself was cDNA or gDNA.

Those who participated ranged in age from roughly 18 to 95 years and resided in 20 to 30 US areas. As originally analysed: The assay estimated nucleated cells by amplifying reference gene primers. TCRdb's copy holds only in-frame clones and misses some; the assay was immunoSEQ multiplex PCR. V, J and clone size derive from that table, while D and trimming were established from the DNA sequence. The sample shows approximately 280,000 clones, 85% of them seen only once. Losses at the gene ends were 2 bases for V and 2 bases for J; bases not matched to a gene: 5. The CDR3 totals 15 residues. From germline, CDR1 is LGHNA and CDR2 YNFKEQ.

Sequencing was carried out using PBMCs or T cells enriched from blood (not recorded which). The sequence was collected from a woman in her forties or fifties who had recovered from COVID-19. The V and J genes are TRBV4-2 and TRBJ2-7; TRBD2 aligns across 8 bases. Here the CDR3 DNA reads TGTGCCAGCAGCCAACCCCGGGGGGGGCCCTACGAGCAGTACTTC. It specifies CASSQPRGGPYEQYF.